The 28 T cell receptor beta chains given below trace back to one sample, sequenced in a study of shared clonotypes between healthy human individuals. Naive CD8 isolation took CD45RO-negative cells positively selected for CCR7 and excluded terminally differentiated effector memory CD45RA+ cells. Using immunoSEQ multiplex PCR, the repertoire was profiled, and TCRdb retains in-frame clones only, with some absent. The sample has some 2.1 million clones, roughly 94% seen once. The sample comprised naive CD8+ T cells sorted from blood. The receptors here all came from a man younger than 35 in good health.

The chain links TRBV29-1 to TRBJ1-1; D is ambiguous. This CDR3 comprises 12 residues. Per the germline V gene, CDR1 is SQVTM and CDR2 is ANQGSEA. V was clipped by 3 bases and J by 7 bases, with 12 bases between them. CDR3: CSVESFSGEAFF. In DNA form, the CDR3 reads TGCAGCGTTGAGAGTTTCTCGGGTGAAGCTTTCTTT.

Turning to this clone: This same CDR3 is encoded by further DNA sequences in the sample. The chain uses TRBV27 and TRBJ2-7; TRBD1 or TRBD2 may be the D gene (7 bases each). Per germline, CDR1 MNHEY and CDR2 SMNVEV (reference sequence). CDR3 size: 13 residues. V dropped 4 bases and J dropped 4 bases, with 11 bases sitting between them. This CDR3 reads CASSSGGGYEQYF. The CDR3 DNA sequence: TGTGCCAGCAGTTCAGGGGGAGGGTACGAGCAGTACTTC.

V and J are TRBV27 and TRBJ2-4; D ambiguous. The germline gives CDR1 MNHEY, CDR2 SMNVEV (reference sequence). V lost 4 bases, J lost 4 bases, and 5 bases lay in between. There are 12 residues in the CDR3. This chain's CDR3 is CASSSMKNIQYF. The CDR3 DNA sequence: TGTGCCAGCAGTTCTATGAAAAACATTCAGTACTTC.

The V and J genes are TRBV9 and TRBJ2-1; 9 bases align to TRBD1. There are 16 residues in the CDR3. Trimming removed 0 bases from V and 4 bases from J; junction bases left unmatched: 5. The germline V gene has CDR1 SGDLS and CDR2 YYNGEE. CDR3 bases: TGTGCCAGCAGCGTAGCTCCGGGACAGGGTTACAATGAGCAGTTCTTC. Amino acids: CASSVAPGQGYNEQFF.

This rearrangement joins TRBV5-6 to TRBJ1-3; D call uncertain. The CDR3 has 15 residues. V was shortened by 0 bases and J by 1 base, with 8 bases between the two germline ends. CDR1 is SGHDT and CDR2 is YYEEEE in the germline V gene. The CDR3, as DNA: TGTGCCAGCAGCTTGGAATCATCGTCTGGAAACACCATATATTTT. As protein: CASSLESSSGNTIYF.

CDR3 loop: CASSHLTGDQPQHF. CDR3 coding DNA: TGCGCCAGCAGCCATCTTACAGGGGATCAGCCCCAGCATTTT. V is TRBV4-3 and J is TRBJ1-5; 7 bases are shared with TRBD1. CDR1 is LGHNA and CDR2 is YSLEER in the germline V gene. The V gene end was trimmed by 3 bases and the J gene end by 5 bases; junction bases not matched to a gene: 4. This CDR3 has 14 amino acids.

This chain links TRBV5-6 with TRBJ2-1, with 12 positions matching TRBD2. The CDR3 is 15 residues long. CDR1 and CDR2 (germline): SGHDT, YYEEEE. Losses at the gene ends were 2 bases for V and 9 bases for J; bases not matched to a gene: 6. In DNA, the CDR3 is TGTGCCAGCAGCTTAAGACTAGCGGGAGACTTTGAGCAGTTCTTC. Protein sequence: CASSLRLAGDFEQFF. The full variable domain, in which reference TRBV5-6 and TRBJ2-1 provide the parts outside the CDR3, is DAGVTQSPTHLIKTRGQQVTLRCSPKSGHDTVSWYQQALGQGPQFIFQYYEEEERQRGNFPDRFSGHQFPNYSSELNVNALLLGDSALYLCASSLRLAGDFEQFFGPGTRLTVL.

This clone was recorded once. The CDR3 loop is CASTGTSGTYEQYF. In DNA form, the CDR3 reads TGTGCCAGCACCGGGACTAGCGGCACCTACGAGCAGTACTTC. V is TRBV6-1 and J is TRBJ2-7; 11 nucleotides align to TRBD2. This CDR3 has 14 residues. With 7 bases clipped from V and 2 bases from J, the junction kept 4 bases outside the gene matches. The germline V gene has CDR1 MNHNS and CDR2 SASEGT.

The rearrangement links TRBV5-6 to TRBJ2-1; 8 bases are a match to TRBD1. The germline CDR1 and CDR2 sequences are SGHDT and YYEEEE. Trimming at V came to 0 bases and at J to 9 bases, leaving 8 bases not matched to a gene. CDR3 length equals 15 residues. This CDR3 reads CASSLAPQGAGEQFF. As DNA, the CDR3 is TGTGCCAGCAGCTTGGCCCCCCAGGGGGCAGGTGAGCAGTTCTTC.

The chain carries TRBV7-9 and TRBJ2-7; D gene uncertain. CDR1 and CDR2 from the germline V gene are SEHNR and FQNEAQ (reference sequence). The ends were cut back, 3 bases at V and 2 bases at J, with 11 bases in the middle. The CDR3 is 14 residues long. CDR3: CASSFVTATYEQYF. In DNA, the CDR3 is TGTGCCAGCAGCTTCGTGACTGCCACCTACGAGCAGTACTTC.

This clone was seen once. The chain employs TRBV7-9 and TRBJ2-1, with TRBD1 identical over 9 bases. Germline CDR1 reads SEHNR; CDR2 reads FQNEAQ (reference sequence). The V segment lost 3 bases and the J segment 7 bases; nucleotides outside the gene matches: 7. The CDR3 is made up of 15 amino acids. CDR3 in amino acids: CASSLETGGSNEQFF. The CDR3 nucleotides are TGTGCCAGCAGCTTGGAGACAGGGGGGAGTAATGAGCAGTTCTTC.

This chain joins TRBV29-1 and TRBJ1-2; 7 bases are a match to TRBD1. Trimming took 3 bases from V and 6 from J; bases not matched to a gene: 1. The CDR3 length is 11 residues. In germline, CDR1 is SQVTM, CDR2 ANQGSEA. Written as DNA, the CDR3 is TGCAGCGTTGACACAGGGGATGGCTACACCTTC. It translates to CSVDTGDGYTF.

The chain carries TRBV4-1 and TRBJ2-7; D is uncertain. This CDR3 has 14 residues. The germline gives CDR1 MGHRA, CDR2 YSYEKL. The V and J ends lost 1 base and 3 bases respectively, with 10 bases between them. CDR3 region: CASSQVMPDYEQYF. As DNA, the CDR3 is TGCGCCAGCAGCCAAGTCATGCCCGACTACGAGCAGTACTTC.

DNA of the CDR3: TGTGCCAGCAGCGTAGCGAGATGGCAGGGAGGCCCTAACACTGAAGCTTTCTTT. This encodes CASSVARWQGGPNTEAFF. The chain combines TRBV9 with TRBJ1-1; tentatively, D is TRBD1 (5 bases). Germline CDR1 SGDLS, CDR2 YYNGEE. This CDR3 has 18 amino acids. V lost 0 bases and J lost 2, with 20 bases in between.

The chain links TRBV4-3 to TRBJ2-7; 9 nucleotides match TRBD1. J gave up 4 bases and V 0 bases, and 4 bases lay outside the gene matches. CDR1 is LGHNA and CDR2 is YSLEER in the germline V gene. The CDR3 has 15 amino acids. This CDR3 is CASSQDPGQGYEQYF. The DNA for the CDR3 is TGCGCCAGCAGCCAAGATCCGGGACAGGGTTACGAGCAGTACTTC.

As to this clone: Distinct nucleotide sequences in the sample also encode this CDR3. The CDR3 region is CASSFGPTYEQYF. The CDR3 region has the DNA TGCGCCAGCAGCTTCGGTCCTACCTACGAGCAGTACTTC. The chain recombines TRBV5-1 with TRBJ2-7; D is ambiguous. The CDR3 extends over 13 amino acids. V was shortened by 2 bases and J by 2 bases, with 8 bases between the two germline ends. The germline V gene encodes CDR1 SGHRS and CDR2 YFSETQ. The whole variable domain, filled in from reference TRBV5-1 and TRBJ2-7, reads KAGVTQTPRYLIKTRGQQVTLSCSPISGHRSVSWYQQTPGQGLQFLFEYFSETQRNKGNFPGRFSGRQFSNSRSEMNVSTLELGDSALYLCASSFGPTYEQYFGPGTRLTVT.

The chain links TRBV7-7 to TRBJ2-7, with a weak D call TRBD2 (6 bases). Germline CDR1 reads SSHAT; CDR2 reads FNYEAQ (reference sequence). The CDR3 sequence is 13 residues long. CDR3 region: CASPAGFPSGQYF. DNA of the CDR3: TGTGCTAGCCCAGCGGGTTTCCCCAGCGGGCAGTACTTC.

The V call is TRBV6-1, the J call TRBJ1-5; D not resolved. CDR1 MNHNS and CDR2 SASEGT come from the germline V gene. Trimming stripped 0 bases from V and 7 bases from J, with 7 bases between. The CDR3 runs to 13 residues. CDR3 sequence reads: CASSEAPGQPQHF. CDR3 nucleotides: TGTGCCAGCAGTGAAGCGCCGGGCCAGCCCCAGCATTTT.

The rearrangement joins TRBV5-1 to TRBJ1-2; D gene unclear. Trimming stripped 4 bases from V and 3 bases from J, with 10 bases between. The CDR3 totals 13 residues. The germline CDR1 and CDR2 sequences are SGHRS and YFSETQ. The CDR3 nucleotides read TGCGCCAGCAGCCCTGATTTGGACTATGGCTACACCTTC. It translates to CASSPDLDYGYTF.

The count of this clone is one. The identical CDR3 is also encoded by other nucleotide sequences in the sample. This chain uses TRBV27 with TRBJ2-7; no reliable D call. Trimming shortened V by 2 bases and J by 7 bases, and 12 bases separated the two germline ends. Germline V gene sequence: CDR1 MNHEY, CDR2 SMNVEV (reference sequence). CDR3 length: 13 residues. This CDR3 is CASSLRGLGEQYF. The DNA for the CDR3 is TGTGCCAGCAGTTTAAGAGGTCTGGGGGAGCAGTACTTC.

The chain joins TRBV29-1 to TRBJ2-7; D is undetermined. Per germline, CDR1 SQVTM and CDR2 ANQGSEA. This CDR3 has 14 residues. V gave up 4 bases and J gave up 0 bases, with 13 bases separating them. CDR3 loop: CSVVSRQSSYEQYF. The CDR3 DNA sequence: TGCAGCGTTGTCAGTCGCCAGAGCTCCTACGAGCAGTACTTC.

As to this clone: The same CDR3 arises from other DNA sequences in this sample as well. V usage is TRBV5-1 and J usage is TRBJ2-1; 9 bases agree with TRBD2. CDR3 size: 17 residues. Germline lookup yields CDR1 SGHRS and CDR2 YFSETQ. Trimming cost V 4 bases and J 0 bases; bases outside gene matches: 8. The CDR3 spells CASSPRGSGSSYNEQFF. The CDR3 DNA reads TGCGCCAGCAGCCCTCGGGGTAGCGGGAGCTCCTACAATGAGCAGTTCTTC.

The CDR3 here is CASSFSTGGNTEAFF. The CDR3 DNA sequence: TGTGCCAGCAGCTTCTCGACAGGGGGGAATACTGAAGCTTTCTTT. The chain couples TRBV5-4 to TRBJ1-1, with 9 bases identical to TRBD1. Trimming took 2 bases from V and 5 from J; bases not matched to a gene: 7. CDR3 length: 15 residues. The germline CDR1 and CDR2 sequences are SGHNT and YYREEE (reference sequence).

For this clone: Other nucleotide sequences from this sample produce the same CDR3. The chain uses TRBV2 and TRBJ1-5; no firm D call. V gave up 1 base and J gave up 1 base, with 5 bases separating them. Germline lookup yields CDR1 SNHLY and CDR2 FYNNEI. This CDR3 contains 14 residues. CDR3 sequence reads: CASSEVASNQPQHF. DNA of the CDR3: TGTGCCAGCAGTGAAGTTGCGAGCAATCAGCCCCAGCATTTT.

The chain couples TRBV5-1 to TRBJ2-7, with D tentatively TRBD1 (6 bases). Deletions cut 1 base from V and 2 bases from J, with 19 bases between. The CDR3 extends over 17 amino acids. Germline loops: CDR1 SGHRS, CDR2 YFSETQ. CDR3 in amino acids: CASSLYGGQGSPYEQYF. CDR3 sequence (DNA): TGCGCCAGCAGCTTGTACGGTGGGCAGGGGTCCCCCTACGAGCAGTACTTC.

This sequence joins TRBV11-2 and TRBJ2-7, with 11 bases matching TRBD2. V trimming: 2 bases; J trimming: 5 bases; junction bases outside the gene matches: 8. Germline values: CDR1 SGHAT, CDR2 FQNNGV. The CDR3 length is 16 residues. The DNA of the CDR3 is TGTGCCAGCAGCTTATTCTCTAGCGGGGGGCCCCACGAGCAGTACTTC. As protein: CASSLFSSGGPHEQYF.

The chain carries TRBV9 and TRBJ1-2; 7 bases match TRBD1. V was pared by 4 bases and J by 8 bases, with 14 bases of the junction left unmatched. The CDR3 consists of 15 residues. Germline lookup yields CDR1 SGDLS and CDR2 YYNGEE. The CDR3 DNA is TGTGCCAGCAGCATCGGACAGGACCTAGGGTCAGGCTACACCTTC. Its translation: CASSIGQDLGSGYTF.

The CDR3 here is CASSPRTGYTEAFF. The CDR3 DNA reads TGTGCCAGCAGTCCCCGGACAGGCTACACTGAAGCTTTCTTT. The rearrangement links TRBV11-2 to TRBJ1-1, with 7 bases identical to TRBD1. The CDR3 has 14 residues. Trimming took 6 bases from V and 3 from J; bases not matched to a gene: 7. The germline V gene encodes CDR1 SGHAT and CDR2 FQNNGV.